Following are 27 T cell receptor beta chains from one sample sequenced in a study of blood T cells in healthy people across ages. A second PCR of about 6 to 11 cycles used a sample-barcoded 5' primer and a J-beta primer mix. MiXCR was run by TCRdb on the 5' RACE reads, yielding one entry per CDR3 protein. Among 1.5 million to 2 million distinct CDR3 sequences, about 39% were seen once, and the ten largest hold around 23%. Source material: blood. The receptors originated from a human donor in good health.

This clonotype appeared a single time. V is TRBV7-9 and J is TRBJ1-2, with D possibly being TRBD1 (6 bases). V lost 3 bases to trimming and J lost 3 bases, with 11 bases between them. CDR1 and CDR2 from the germline V gene are SEHNR and FQNEAQ (reference sequence). The CDR3 spans 14 residues. The chain's CDR3 is CASSFGQMDYGYTF. The DNA for the CDR3 is TGTGCCAGCAGCTTTGGACAGATGGACTATGGCTACACCTTC.

This chain's CDR3 is CATSRGLADTQYF. The CDR3 DNA reads TGTGCCACCAGCAGGGGCCTAGCAGATACGCAGTATTTT. The chain links TRBV15 to TRBJ2-3; D uncertain. Germline V gene sequence: CDR1 LNHNV, CDR2 YYDKDF (reference sequence). Trimming shortened V by 3 bases and J by 4 bases, and 8 bases separated the two germline ends. The CDR3 extends over 13 amino acids.

The V call is TRBV12-3 or TRBV12-4, the J call TRBJ1-5; 9 bases agree with TRBD1. V gave up 6 bases and J gave up 6 bases; unmatched junction bases: 12. The CDR3 spans 16 residues. The CDR3 DNA sequence: TGTGCCAGCAGCCACGTCGTCGGACAGGGGCTTCAGCCCCAGCATTTT. Amino acids: CASSHVVGQGLQPQHF.

This chain connects TRBV7-9 to TRBJ1-1; D is ambiguous. This CDR3 contains 13 residues. Germline V gene sequence: CDR1 SEHNR, CDR2 FQNEAQ (reference sequence). V shed 3 bases and J shed 4 bases, with 9 bases lying between them. CDR3 bases: TGTGCCAGCAGCTTCGCCGCTGCCACTGAAGCTTTCTTT. It yields the protein CASSFAAATEAFF.

The rearrangement links TRBV20-1 to TRBJ2-7; D ambiguous. Germline V gives CDR1 DFQATT, CDR2 SNEGSKA (reference sequence). The CDR3 has 12 amino acids. V was pared by 6 bases and J by 1 base, with 10 bases between. CDR3 protein: CSALDNSYEQYF. The CDR3, as DNA: TGCAGTGCCCTTGACAATTCCTACGAGCAGTACTTC.

The chain combines TRBV7-2 with TRBJ2-1, with D tentatively TRBD1 or TRBD2 (5 bases each). V shed 2 bases and J shed 10 bases, with 18 bases lying between them. CDR1 SGHTA and CDR2 FQGNSA come from the germline V gene. The CDR3 spans 15 residues. The CDR3 region has the DNA TGTGCCAGCAGCTTAAGTGGTAGAGGGGCATACGAGCAGTTCTTC. Amino acid sequence: CASSLSGRGAYEQFF.

This clonotype was seen only a few times. V gene TRBV5-1 combines with J gene TRBJ2-1; 7 nucleotides agree with TRBD1. V lost 4 bases and J lost 0; bases outside the gene matches: 10. This CDR3 spans 17 amino acids. The germline V gene has CDR1 SGHRS and CDR2 YFSETQ. As DNA, the CDR3 is TGCGCCAGCAGCGTGGGACAGCAACACATCTCCTACAATGAGCAGTTCTTC. Encoded protein: CASSVGQQHISYNEQFF.

This chain joins TRBV20-1 and TRBJ1-5; D is ambiguous. The CDR3 runs 15 residues. The germline V gene encodes CDR1 DFQATT and CDR2 SNEGSKA (reference sequence). Trimming pared 1 base from V and 1 base from J, leaving 11 bases between. CDR3 residues: CSARGGRGSNQPQHF. Written as DNA, the CDR3 is TGCAGTGCTAGAGGAGGGCGCGGAAGCAATCAGCCCCAGCATTTT.

There are a few counts of this clonotype. The chain links TRBV27 to TRBJ1-4; 7 bases agree with TRBD1. This CDR3 comprises 16 residues. After removal of 6 bases from V and 3 bases from J, the junction contained 10 bases not matched to a gene. Germline loops: CDR1 MNHEY, CDR2 SMNVEV (reference sequence). The CDR3 bases are TGTGCCAGCAGCCGACAGGGTAGGGGTGCTAATGAAAAACTGTTTTTT. Its translation: CASSRQGRGANEKLFF.

The chain combines TRBV29-1 with TRBJ1-2; tentative D call: TRBD1 (6 bases). V gave up 6 bases and J gave up 7 bases, with 18 bases separating them. Germline V gives CDR1 SQVTM, CDR2 ANQGSEA. This CDR3 has 13 amino acids. The CDR3 DNA sequence: TGCAGCGTGGAGGGGGGGGCCTCGGCTGGCTACACCTTC. Protein: CSVEGGASAGYTF.

The rearrangement links TRBV27 to TRBJ2-7; 9 bases map to TRBD1. The CDR3 consists of 14 residues. The germline CDR1 and CDR2 sequences are MNHEY and SMNVEV (reference sequence). V was pared by 4 bases and J by 7 bases, with 8 bases of the junction left unmatched. The CDR3 here is CASSSQGACGEQYF. CDR3 DNA: TGTGCCAGCAGTTCACAGGGGGCGTGTGGAGAGCAGTACTTC.

This clonotype turned up a few times. The chain carries TRBV12-3 or TRBV12-4 and TRBJ1-5; unclear D gene. Between the trimmed V and J ends, which lost 4 bases and 0 bases, there was a span of 13 bases. The CDR3 has 16 residues. As DNA, the CDR3 is TGTGCCAGCAGTTGGGGTGGGAGTTATAGCAATCAGCCCCAGCATTTT. Translated, it gives CASSWGGSYSNQPQHF.

This clonotype was seen a single time. The chain has TRBV7-9 and TRBJ1-4, with a tentative D call TRBD1 (6 bases). The CDR3 is 14 amino acids. The V end was cut by 3 bases, the J end by 12 bases, with 17 bases between. Germline values: CDR1 SEHNR, CDR2 FQNEAQ (reference sequence). The CDR3 region is CASSFEGGRGELFF. The CDR3, as DNA: TGTGCCAGCAGCTTTGAGGGGGGCCGAGGGGAACTGTTTTTT.

The V call is TRBV18, the J call TRBJ2-1; D call uncertain. CDR3 length equals 13 residues. Trimming shortened V by 5 bases and J by 5 bases, and 10 bases separated the two germline ends. Germline CDR1 reads KGHSH; CDR2 reads LQKENI. In nucleotides, the CDR3 is TGTGCCAGCTCAGTAAGGGCCGACAATGAGCAGTTCTTC. This gives the protein CASSVRADNEQFF. The full variable domain, completed using reference TRBV18 and TRBJ2-1, is NAGVMQNPRHLVRRRGQEARLRCSPMKGHSHVYWYRQLPEEGLKFMVYLQKENIIDESGMPKERFSAEFPKEGPSILRIQQVVRGDSAAYFCASSVRADNEQFFGPGTRLTVL.

At least ten counts were recorded for this clonotype. The chain links TRBV29-1 to TRBJ2-3; TRBD1 aligns across 7 bases. Germline CDR1 and CDR2: SQVTM and ANQGSEA. The V and J ends lost 4 bases and 9 bases, in that order; junction bases with no gene match: 7. The CDR3 length is 12 residues. The DNA of the CDR3 is TGCAGCGTTGGTTCAGACAGGGAAACGCAGTATTTT. Protein: CSVGSDRETQYF.

This clonotype was found a few times. The chain combines TRBV27 with TRBJ1-1; possible D gene TRBD1, 6 bases. The germline V and J ends were trimmed by 11 bases and 6 bases, with 16 bases remaining between them. This CDR3 is built from 12 residues. Germline CDR1 reads MNHEY; CDR2 reads SMNVEV (reference sequence). CDR3 loop: CAAIGGSSEAFF. CDR3 nucleotide sequence: TGTGCCGCAATAGGGGGTTCTTCTGAAGCTTTCTTT.

The chain links TRBV11-1 to TRBJ1-1, with TRBD1 matching over 10 bases. The J segment lost 4 bases and the V segment lost 5 bases, leaving 7 bases of the junction unmatched. CDR1 and CDR2 from the germline V gene are SGHAT and FQDESV (reference sequence). This CDR3 comprises 15 residues. The CDR3 loop is CASSTGQGEGTEAFF. For the CDR3, the DNA is TGTGCCAGCAGCACAGGACAGGGGGAAGGCACTGAAGCTTTCTTT. The full variable domain, in which reference TRBV11-1 and TRBJ1-1 provide the parts outside the CDR3, is EAEVAQSPRYKITEKSQAVAFWCDPISGHATLYWYRQILGQGPELLVQFQDESVVDDSQLPKDRFSAERLKGVDSTLKIQPAELGDSAMYLCASSTGQGEGTEAFFGQGTRLTVV.

The rearrangement uses TRBV20-1 and TRBJ2-1; no clear D. The V gene's germline CDR1 is DFQATT and CDR2 SNEGSKA (reference sequence). With 5 bases removed from V and 6 bases from J, the gap between germline ends came to 8 bases. This CDR3 contains 11 residues. For the CDR3, the DNA is TGCAGTGCTCCCCTACTCAATGAGCAGTTCTTC. It is translated as CSAPLLNEQFF.

V is TRBV4-2 and J is TRBJ2-1, with TRBD2 matching 11 bases. Germline V gene sequence: CDR1 LGHNA, CDR2 YNFKEQ. The CDR3 contains 17 residues. J lost 5 bases, V lost 0 bases, and 6 bases had no gene match. CDR3 nucleotide sequence: TGTGCCAGCAGCCAAGAGGTCACTAGCGGGGGAAACAATGAGCAGTTCTTC. This translates into CASSQEVTSGGNNEQFF.

This clonotype was counted ten times or more. The chain links TRBV6-5 to TRBJ2-7; D may be TRBD1 (5 bases). V gave up 4 bases and J gave up 6 bases, with 22 bases separating them. Germline values: CDR1 MNHEY, CDR2 SVGAGI. This CDR3 comprises 16 residues. CDR3 sequence (DNA): TGTGCCAGCAGTTCGGAATTGACGCAGGGAAAACGCGAGCAGTACTTC. Residues: CASSSELTQGKREQYF.

This rearrangement joins TRBV20-1 to TRBJ1-2; unclear D gene. Between the trimmed V and J ends, which lost 2 bases and 5 bases, there was a span of 9 bases. CDR3 length: 12 amino acids. Germline V CDR1 and CDR2: DFQATT, SNEGSKA (reference sequence). The CDR3 spells CSARNRIYGYTF. CDR3 bases: TGCAGTGCTAGAAATCGGATTTATGGCTACACCTTC.

The table lists this clonotype with a few counts. The chain carries TRBV5-1 and TRBJ2-2; 10 nucleotides line up with TRBD2. The junction had 15 bases not matched to a gene; V was cut back by 3 bases and J by 4 bases. Germline lookup yields CDR1 SGHRS and CDR2 YFSETQ. The CDR3 spans 19 residues. The CDR3 reads CASSWGPGLAASITGELFF. Here the CDR3 DNA reads TGCGCCAGCAGCTGGGGCCCCGGACTAGCGGCCTCGATCACCGGGGAGCTGTTTTTT.

This chain uses TRBV16 with TRBJ1-1; D is possibly TRBD1 (5 bases). From germline, CDR1 is KGHSY and CDR2 FQNENV. The CDR3 has 13 amino acids. The V and J ends lost 7 bases and 4 bases respectively, with 13 bases between them. The DNA of the CDR3 is TGTGCCAGCACCCTGGGAGGGACCACTGAAGCTTTCTTT. It is translated as CASTLGGTTEAFF. Full variable domain (rest looked up from reference TRBV16 and TRBJ1-1): GEEVAQTPKHLVRGEGQKAKLYCAPIKGHSYVFWYQQVLKNEFKFLISFQNENVFDETGMPKERFSAKCLPNSPCSLEIQATKLEDSAVYFCASTLGGTTEAFFGQGTRLTVV.

This clonotype has just one count. The chain joins TRBV20-1 to TRBJ2-7, with 9 bases aligning to TRBD1. The germline gives CDR1 DFQATT, CDR2 SNEGSKA (reference sequence). Trimming took 3 bases from V and 10 from J; bases not matched to a gene: 10. CDR3 size: 13 residues. The CDR3 here is CSASGRDRVYQYF. The DNA of the CDR3 is TGCAGTGCTAGTGGGCGGGACAGGGTTTATCAGTACTTC.

This clonotype was recorded a few times. This chain links TRBV12-3 or TRBV12-4 with TRBJ1-2, with D possibly matching TRBD1 (5 bases). The CDR3 consists of 14 residues. The ends were cut back, 5 bases at V and 8 bases at J, with 18 bases in the middle. The CDR3 DNA sequence: TGTGCCAGCAGTGTCCCGGGACGGGGTGGGGGCTACACCTTC. Translation gives CASSVPGRGGGYTF.

This CDR3 reads CASSQDSTGAAFF. The CDR3 nucleotides read TGTGCCAGCAGCCAAGATAGCACGGGAGCAGCTTTCTTT. This chain connects TRBV14 to TRBJ1-1; D not resolved. Germline-derived CDR1 and CDR2 are SGHDN and FVKESK. There are 13 residues in the CDR3. V was pared by 0 bases and J by 10 bases, with 12 bases between.

V and J are TRBV12-3 or TRBV12-4 and TRBJ1-6; D gene uncertain. V lost 3 bases, J lost 10 bases, and 13 bases lay in between. CDR3 length: 14 residues. CDR3 loop: CASSFKGAGSPLHF. DNA of the CDR3: TGTGCCAGCAGTTTCAAGGGTGCGGGGTCACCCCTCCACTTT.